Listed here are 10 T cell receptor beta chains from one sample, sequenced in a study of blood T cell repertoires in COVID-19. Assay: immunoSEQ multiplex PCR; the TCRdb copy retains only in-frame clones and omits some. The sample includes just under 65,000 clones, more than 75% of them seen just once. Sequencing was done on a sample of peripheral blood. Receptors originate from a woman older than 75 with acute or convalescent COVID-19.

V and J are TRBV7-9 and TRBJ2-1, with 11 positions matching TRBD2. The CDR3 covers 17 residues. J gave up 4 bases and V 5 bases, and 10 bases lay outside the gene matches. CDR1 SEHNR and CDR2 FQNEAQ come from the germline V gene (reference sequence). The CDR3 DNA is TGTGCCAGCAGCCGATGGGGGACTAGCGGCTTATACAATGAGCAGTTCTTC. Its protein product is CASSRWGTSGLYNEQFF.

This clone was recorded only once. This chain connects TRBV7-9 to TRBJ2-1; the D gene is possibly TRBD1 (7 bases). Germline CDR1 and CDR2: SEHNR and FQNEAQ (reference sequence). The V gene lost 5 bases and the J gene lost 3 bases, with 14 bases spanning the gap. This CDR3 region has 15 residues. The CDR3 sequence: CASSPGGKGYNEQFF. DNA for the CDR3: TGTGCCAGCAGCCCAGGGGGGAAGGGCTACAATGAGCAGTTCTTC.

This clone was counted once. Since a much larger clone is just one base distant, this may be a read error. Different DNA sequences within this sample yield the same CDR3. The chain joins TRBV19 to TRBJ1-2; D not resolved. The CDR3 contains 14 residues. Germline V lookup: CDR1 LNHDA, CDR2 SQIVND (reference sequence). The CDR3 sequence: CASSIGAGRYGYTF. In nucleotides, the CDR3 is TGTGCTAGTAGTATAGGTGCAGGAAGGTATGGCTACACCTTC. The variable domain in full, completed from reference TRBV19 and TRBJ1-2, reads DGGITQSPKYLFRKEGQNVTLSCEQNLNHDAMYWYRQDPGQGLRLIYYSQIVNDFQKGDIAEGYSVSREKKESFPLTVTSAQKNPTAFYLCASSIGAGRYGYTFGSGTRLTVV.

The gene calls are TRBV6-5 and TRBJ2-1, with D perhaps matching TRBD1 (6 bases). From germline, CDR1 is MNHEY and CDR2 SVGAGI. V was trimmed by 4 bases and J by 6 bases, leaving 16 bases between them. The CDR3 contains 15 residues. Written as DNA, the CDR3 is TGTGCCAGCAGTTCACAACCCCGACAGGTCAATGAGCAGTTCTTC. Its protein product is CASSSQPRQVNEQFF.

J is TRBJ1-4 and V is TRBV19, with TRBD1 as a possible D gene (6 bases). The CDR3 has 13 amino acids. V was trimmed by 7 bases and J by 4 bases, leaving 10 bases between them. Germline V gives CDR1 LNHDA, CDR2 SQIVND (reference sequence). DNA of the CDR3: TGTGCCAGTAAAGGGGGTAATAATGAAAAACTGTTTTTT. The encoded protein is CASKGGNNEKLFF.

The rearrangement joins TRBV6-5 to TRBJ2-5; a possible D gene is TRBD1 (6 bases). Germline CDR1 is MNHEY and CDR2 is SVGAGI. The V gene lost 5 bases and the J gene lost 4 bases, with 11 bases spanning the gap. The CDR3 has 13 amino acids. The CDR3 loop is CASSKQGGETQYF. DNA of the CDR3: TGTGCCAGCAGTAAACAGGGTGGAGAGACCCAGTACTTC.

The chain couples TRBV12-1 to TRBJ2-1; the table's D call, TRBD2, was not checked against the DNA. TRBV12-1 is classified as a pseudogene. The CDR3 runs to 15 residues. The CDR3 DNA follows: TGTGCCAGCAGCCCCCTCCTAGCGGGAGATAATGAGCAGTTCTTC. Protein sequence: CASSPLLAGDNEQFF.

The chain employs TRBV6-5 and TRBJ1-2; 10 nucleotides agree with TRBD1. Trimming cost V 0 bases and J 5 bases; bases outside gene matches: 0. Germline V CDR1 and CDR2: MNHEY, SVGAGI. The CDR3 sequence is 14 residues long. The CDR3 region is CASSYSDRGYGYTF. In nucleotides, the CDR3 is TGTGCCAGCAGTTACTCGGACAGGGGGTATGGCTACACCTTC.

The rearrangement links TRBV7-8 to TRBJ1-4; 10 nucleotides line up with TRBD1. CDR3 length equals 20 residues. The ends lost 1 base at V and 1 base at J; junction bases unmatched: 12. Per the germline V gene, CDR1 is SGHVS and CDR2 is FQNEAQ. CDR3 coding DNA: TGTGCCAGCAGCTTAGGGCCCGGGACAGGGGCCGATGGAACTAATGAAAAACTGTTTTTT. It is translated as CASSLGPGTGADGTNEKLFF.

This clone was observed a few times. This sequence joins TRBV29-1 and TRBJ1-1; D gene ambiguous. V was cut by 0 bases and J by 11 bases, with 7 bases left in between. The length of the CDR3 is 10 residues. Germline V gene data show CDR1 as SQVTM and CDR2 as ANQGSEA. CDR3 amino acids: CSVEDPEAFF. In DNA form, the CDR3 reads TGCAGCGTTGAAGATCCGGAGGCTTTCTTT. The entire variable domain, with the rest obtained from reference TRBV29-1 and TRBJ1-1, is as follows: SAVISQKPSRDICQRGTSLTIQCQVDSQVTMMFWYRQQPGQSLTLIATANQGSEATYESGFVIDKFPISRPNLTFSTLTVSNMSPEDSSIYLCSVEDPEAFFGQGTRLTVV.